This entry lists 5 T cell receptor beta chains sequenced from one sample in a study of blood T cell repertoires in COVID-19. Profiled with immunoSEQ multiplex PCR; TCRdb holds only in-frame clones, not every one. The sample lists about 290,000 clones, 89% occurring once. Sequencing was done on a sample of peripheral blood. These receptors came from a woman in her thirties with COVID-19, enrolled during active disease.

The V gene is TRBV6-2 or TRBV6-3, the J gene TRBJ1-5; tentative D call: TRBD1 (6 bases). The germline V gene has CDR1 MNHEY and CDR2 SVGEGT. This CDR3 is built from 19 residues. Between the trimmed V and J ends, which lost 1 base and 0 bases, there was a span of 19 bases. The CDR3 DNA reads TGTGCCAGCAGTTACTTGAGGGGGAGACAACCTTATAGCAATCAGCCCCAGCATTTT. This encodes CASSYLRGRQPYSNQPQHF.

The chain combines TRBV4-1 with TRBJ1-1; 8 bases fit TRBD1. Germline loops: CDR1 MGHRA, CDR2 YSYEKL. Germline trimming cut 4 bases from V and 10 bases from J; bases unmatched to any gene: 8. The CDR3 totals 13 residues. The chain's CDR3 is CASSPRQGRGAFF. CDR3 in DNA: TGCGCCAGCAGCCCCCGACAGGGGAGGGGAGCTTTCTTT.

This chain links TRBV9 with TRBJ2-7; perhaps TRBD1 as D (7 bases). Germline V lookup: CDR1 SGDLS, CDR2 YYNGEE. CDR3 length equals 14 residues. V lost 0 bases to trimming and J lost 4 bases, with 11 bases between them. CDR3: CASSVGDSGYEQYF. The DNA for the CDR3 is TGTGCCAGCAGCGTAGGGGACAGCGGGTACGAGCAGTACTTC. Looking up the rest from reference TRBV9 and TRBJ2-7 gives the full variable domain: DSGVTQTPKHLITATGQRVTLRCSPRSGDLSVYWYQQSLDQGLQFLIQYYNGEERAKGNILERFSAQQFPDLHSELNLSSLELGDSALYFCASSVGDSGYEQYFGPGTRLTVT.

The chain joins TRBV12-3 or TRBV12-4 to TRBJ1-2; no clear D gene. The CDR3 covers 11 residues. Trimming removed 6 bases at V and 9 bases at J, with 11 bases between. For the CDR3, the DNA is TGTGCCAGCAGGGGAGCCGGGAGCTACACCTTC. This encodes CASRGAGSYTF.

This clone appeared a few times. This chain connects TRBV4-1 to TRBJ1-2, with TRBD1 as a possible D gene (6 bases). V lost 2 bases and J 5 bases, leaving 9 bases between the germline ends. Germline V gene data show CDR1 as MGHRA and CDR2 as YSYEKL. This CDR3 contains 13 residues. CDR3 protein: CASSQRTEYGYTF. CDR3 coding DNA: TGCGCCAGCAGCCAACGGACAGAATATGGCTACACCTTC.